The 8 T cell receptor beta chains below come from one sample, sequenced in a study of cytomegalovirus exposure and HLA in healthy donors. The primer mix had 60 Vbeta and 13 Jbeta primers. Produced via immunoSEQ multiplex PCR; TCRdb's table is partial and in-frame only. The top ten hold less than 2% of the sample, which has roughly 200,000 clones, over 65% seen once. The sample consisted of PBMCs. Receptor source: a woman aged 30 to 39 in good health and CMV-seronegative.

The CDR3 sequence is CASSIPRQGWNQPQHF. The DNA for the CDR3 is TGTGCCAGTAGTATCCCCCGACAGGGTTGGAATCAGCCCCAGCATTTT. The V gene is TRBV19, the J gene TRBJ1-5, with TRBD1 matching 7 bases. V was pared by 3 bases and J by 4 bases, with 9 bases of the junction left unmatched. This CDR3 has 16 residues. Germline lookup yields CDR1 LNHDA and CDR2 SQIVND (reference sequence).

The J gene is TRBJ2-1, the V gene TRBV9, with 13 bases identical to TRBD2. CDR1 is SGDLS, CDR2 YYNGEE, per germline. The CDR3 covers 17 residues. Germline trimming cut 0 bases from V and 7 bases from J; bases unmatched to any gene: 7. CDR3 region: CASSVAGTSGIQNEQFF. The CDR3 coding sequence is TGTGCCAGCAGCGTAGCAGGGACTAGCGGGATTCAGAATGAGCAGTTCTTC.

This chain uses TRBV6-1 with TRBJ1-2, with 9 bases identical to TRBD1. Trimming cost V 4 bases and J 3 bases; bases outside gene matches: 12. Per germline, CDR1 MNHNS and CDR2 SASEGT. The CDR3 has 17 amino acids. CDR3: CASSGKKRQGEYYGYTF. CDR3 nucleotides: TGTGCCAGCAGTGGGAAGAAAAGACAGGGGGAATACTATGGCTACACCTTC.

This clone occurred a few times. In nucleotides, the CDR3 is TGTGCCAGCAGCGCGACAGCGAACTCTGGAAACACCATATATTTT. Its translation: CASSATANSGNTIYF. This rearrangement joins TRBV9 to TRBJ1-3, with D possibly being TRBD1 (5 bases). Germline-derived CDR1 and CDR2 are SGDLS and YYNGEE. This CDR3 has 15 amino acids. With 3 bases removed from V and 0 bases from J, the gap between germline ends came to 10 bases.

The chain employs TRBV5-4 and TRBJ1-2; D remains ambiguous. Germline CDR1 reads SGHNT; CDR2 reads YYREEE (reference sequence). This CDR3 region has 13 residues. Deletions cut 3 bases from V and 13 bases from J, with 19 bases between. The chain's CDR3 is CASSSEVHSTLTF. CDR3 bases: TGTGCCAGCAGCTCTGAGGTCCACTCAACCCTCACCTTC.

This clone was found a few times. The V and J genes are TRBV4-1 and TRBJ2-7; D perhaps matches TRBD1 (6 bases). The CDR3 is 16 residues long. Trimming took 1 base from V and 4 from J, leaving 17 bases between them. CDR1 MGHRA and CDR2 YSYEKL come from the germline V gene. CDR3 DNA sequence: TGCGCCAGCAGCCAAGGAAGGGCAGGGGTCAAGTACGAGCAGTACTTC. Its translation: CASSQGRAGVKYEQYF.

This CDR3 is CASSRTGTLSYEQYF. The CDR3 coding sequence is TGTGCCAGTAGTCGGACAGGGACCCTTTCCTACGAGCAGTACTTC. V gene TRBV19 combines with J gene TRBJ2-7, with 8 positions matching TRBD1. CDR1 is LNHDA and CDR2 is SQIVND in the germline V gene (reference sequence). The V and J ends lost 5 bases and 1 base, in that order; junction bases with no gene match: 7. The CDR3 is 15 residues long.

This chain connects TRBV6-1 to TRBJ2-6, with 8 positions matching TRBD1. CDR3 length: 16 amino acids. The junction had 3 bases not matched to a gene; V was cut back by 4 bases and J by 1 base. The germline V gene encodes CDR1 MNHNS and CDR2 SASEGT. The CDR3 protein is CASSGTGISGANVLTF. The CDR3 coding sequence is TGTGCCAGCAGTGGGACAGGGATTTCTGGGGCCAACGTCCTGACTTTC.